These 3 T cell receptor beta chains originate from one sample sequenced in a study of identical twins. In TCRdb, the 5' RACE reads were re-called with MiXCR into one record per CDR3 protein. This table has about 390,000 distinct CDR3 sequences, approximately 8.7% appearing once. Material: naive T cells sorted from blood. These receptors originate from a woman aged 45-59 years in good health.

This clonotype was observed many times. The rearrangement uses TRBV2 and TRBJ2-7; perhaps TRBD2 as D (5 bases). V was trimmed by 6 bases and J by 7 bases, leaving 22 bases between them. CDR3 length equals 15 residues. The germline CDR1 and CDR2 sequences are SNHLY and FYNNEI. CDR3 nucleotide sequence: TGTGCCAGCAGCAGACTGACCCTCGGAACGGGAGAGCAGTACTTC. Its protein is CASSRLTLGTGEQYF.

This clonotype has at least ten counts. V gene TRBV12-3 or TRBV12-4 combines with J gene TRBJ2-1, with D perhaps given as TRBD1 or TRBD2 (5 bases each). The CDR3 consists of 13 residues. The V end lost 5 bases, the J end lost 15 bases, and 20 bases lay between the germline ends. This CDR3 is CASSQERGDPGFF. CDR3 nucleotides: TGTGCCAGCAGTCAAGAGAGGGGAGACCCCGGGTTCTTC.

This clonotype was observed a few times. This chain connects TRBV4-1 to TRBJ2-7; 9 bases are a match to TRBD2. This CDR3 region has 14 residues. Germline loops: CDR1 MGHRA, CDR2 YSYEKL. The V and J ends lost 2 bases and 6 bases, in that order; junction bases with no gene match: 5. This chain's CDR3 is CASSQLAGSGEQYF. CDR3 coding DNA: TGCGCCAGCAGCCAACTAGCGGGAAGTGGCGAGCAGTACTTC.